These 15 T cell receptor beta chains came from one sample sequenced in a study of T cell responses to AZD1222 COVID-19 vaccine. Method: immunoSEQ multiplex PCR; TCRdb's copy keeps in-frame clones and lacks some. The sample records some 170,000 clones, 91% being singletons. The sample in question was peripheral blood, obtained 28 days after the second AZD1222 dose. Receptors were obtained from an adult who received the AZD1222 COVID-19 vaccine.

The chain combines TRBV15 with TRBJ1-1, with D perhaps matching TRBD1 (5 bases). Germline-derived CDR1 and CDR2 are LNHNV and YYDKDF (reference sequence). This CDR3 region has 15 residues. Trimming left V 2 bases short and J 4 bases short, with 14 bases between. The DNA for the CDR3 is TGTGCCACCAGCAGAAGGGCCGGGGGGAGCACTGAAGCTTTCTTT. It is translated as CATSRRAGGSTEAFF.

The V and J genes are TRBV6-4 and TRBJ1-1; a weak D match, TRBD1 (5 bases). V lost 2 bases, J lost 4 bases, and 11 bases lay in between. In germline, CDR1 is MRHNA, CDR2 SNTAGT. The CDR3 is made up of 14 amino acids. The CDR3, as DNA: TGTGCCAGCAGTGACGGGGGTAGGGGCACTGAAGCTTTCTTT. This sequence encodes CASSDGGRGTEAFF.

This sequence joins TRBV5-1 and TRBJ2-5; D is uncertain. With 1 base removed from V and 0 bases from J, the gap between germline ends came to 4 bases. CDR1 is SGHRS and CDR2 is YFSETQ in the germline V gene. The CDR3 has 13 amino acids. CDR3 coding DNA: TGCGCCAGCAGCTTGACGTACCAAGAGACCCAGTACTTC. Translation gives CASSLTYQETQYF.

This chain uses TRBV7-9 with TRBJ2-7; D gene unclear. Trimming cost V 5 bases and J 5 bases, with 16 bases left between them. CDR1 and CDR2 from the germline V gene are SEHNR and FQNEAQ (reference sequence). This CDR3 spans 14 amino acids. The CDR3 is CASSQSIGLHEQYF. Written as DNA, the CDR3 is TGTGCCAGCAGCCAGAGTATTGGGCTACACGAGCAGTACTTC.

CDR3 sequence: CASSGPLGEPQHF. The DNA for the CDR3 is TGTGCCAGCAGCGGACCCTTGGGGGAGCCCCAGCATTTT. The chain links TRBV6-5 to TRBJ1-5; the D gene is possibly TRBD1 (5 bases). Germline assignment: CDR1 MNHEY and CDR2 SVGAGI. The length of the CDR3 is 13 residues. The V and J ends lost 6 bases and 8 bases respectively, with 14 bases between them.

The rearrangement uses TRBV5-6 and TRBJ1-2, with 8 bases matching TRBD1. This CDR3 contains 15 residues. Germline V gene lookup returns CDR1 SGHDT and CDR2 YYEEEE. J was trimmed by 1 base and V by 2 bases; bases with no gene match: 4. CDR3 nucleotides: TGTGCCAGCAGCTTAAGGACAGGGATTAACTATGGCTACACCTTC. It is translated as CASSLRTGINYGYTF.

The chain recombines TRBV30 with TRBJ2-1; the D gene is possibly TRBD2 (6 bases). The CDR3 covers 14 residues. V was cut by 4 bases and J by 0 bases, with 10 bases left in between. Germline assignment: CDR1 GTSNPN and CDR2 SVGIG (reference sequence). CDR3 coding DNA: TGTGCCTGGATGCGGGGAAGCTCCTACAATGAGCAGTTCTTC. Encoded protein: CAWMRGSSYNEQFF.

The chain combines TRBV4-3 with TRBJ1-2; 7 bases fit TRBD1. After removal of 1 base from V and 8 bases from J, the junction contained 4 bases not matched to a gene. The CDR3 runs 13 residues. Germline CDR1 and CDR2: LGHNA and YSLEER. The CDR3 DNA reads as TGCGCCAGCAGCCAAGGGACAGGAATGGGCTACACCTTC. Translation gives CASSQGTGMGYTF.

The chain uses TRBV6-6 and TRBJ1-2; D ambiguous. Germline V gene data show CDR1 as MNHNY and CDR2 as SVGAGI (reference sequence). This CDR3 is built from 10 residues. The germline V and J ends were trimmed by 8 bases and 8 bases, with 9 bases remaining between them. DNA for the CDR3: TGTGCCAGCGGCGTTACGGGCTACACCTTC. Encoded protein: CASGVTGYTF.

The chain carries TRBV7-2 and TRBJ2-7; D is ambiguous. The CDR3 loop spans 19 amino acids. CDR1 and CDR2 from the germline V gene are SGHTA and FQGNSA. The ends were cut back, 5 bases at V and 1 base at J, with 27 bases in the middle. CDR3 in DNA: TGTGCCAGCAGCCCGCACCCCAGGCACGCGGCGGCAGCTTCCTACGAGCAGTACTTC. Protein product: CASSPHPRHAAAASYEQYF.

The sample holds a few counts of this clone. The CDR3 DNA reads as TGTGCCAGCAGTAGTCCCCAGGGTACGCAGTATTTT. The encoded protein is CASSSPQGTQYF. The V gene is TRBV2, the J gene TRBJ2-3; weak D call: TRBD1 (5 bases). Germline CDR1 SNHLY, CDR2 FYNNEI. Trimming removed 5 bases from V and 8 bases from J, with 11 bases in between. The CDR3 contains 12 residues.

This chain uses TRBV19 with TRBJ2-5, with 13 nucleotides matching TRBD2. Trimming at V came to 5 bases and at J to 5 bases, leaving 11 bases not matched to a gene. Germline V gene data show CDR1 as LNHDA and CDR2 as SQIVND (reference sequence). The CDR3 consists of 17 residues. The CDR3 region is CASSLWTSGGPGETQYF. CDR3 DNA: TGTGCCAGTAGTCTCTGGACTAGCGGGGGCCCGGGGGAGACCCAGTACTTC.

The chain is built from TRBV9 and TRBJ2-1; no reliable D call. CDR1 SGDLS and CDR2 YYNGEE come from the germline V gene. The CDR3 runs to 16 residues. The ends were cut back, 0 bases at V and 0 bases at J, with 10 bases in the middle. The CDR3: CASSVARLSSYNEQFF. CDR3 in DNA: TGTGCCAGCAGCGTAGCGAGGCTTAGCTCCTACAATGAGCAGTTCTTC.

CDR3 in DNA: TGTGCCAGCAGCTTGGCTCCGGGACCCATGGGCAATCAGCCCCAGCATTTT. It codes for CASSLAPGPMGNQPQHF. V and J are TRBV5-5 and TRBJ1-5; tentatively, D is TRBD1 (5 bases). V lost 0 bases to trimming and J lost 2 bases, with 15 bases between them. CDR3 length: 17 residues. Germline V gives CDR1 SGHKS, CDR2 YYEKEE (reference sequence).

CDR3 region: CASSQKTGVSYGYTF. Here the CDR3 DNA reads TGCGCCAGCAGCCAAAAGACAGGGGTCAGCTATGGCTACACCTTC. The V call is TRBV4-3, the J call TRBJ1-2; 8 bases match TRBD1. Germline CDR1 is LGHNA and CDR2 is YSLEER. With V trimmed by 2 bases and J by 4 bases, 6 bases remained unmatched. The CDR3 covers 15 residues.